This T cell receptor (beta chain) is drawn from a study of CD4+ T cells in melanoma. General observations from the study: CD8+ T cell, macrophage and B cell function reportedly correlated with neoantigen-specific CD4+ T cells. Reportedly, melanoma neoantigen-specific CD4+ T cells showed varied differentiation states.

As for this clone: Its matching antigen is unknown.

Assay used: immunoSEQ multiplex PCR; TCRdb lists only in-frame clones, some missing. The sample lists about 120,000 clones, roughly 90% occurring once. The sequenced sample was peripheral blood. The TCR sequence derives from a human donor with melanoma.

The CDR3 region is CASYSGGHSYNEQFF. The CDR3 DNA follows: TGCGCCAGCTATAGCGGGGGCCATTCCTACAATGAGCAGTTCTTC. The chain combines TRBV5-1 with TRBJ2-1; TRBD2 agrees at 9 bases. There are 15 residues in the CDR3. Germline CDR1 reads SGHRS; CDR2 reads YFSETQ. V gave up 7 bases and J gave up 1 base; unmatched junction bases: 6.